The subject of this entry is one T cell receptor (beta chain). Its antigen is unknown. A much larger clone differs by one base, so this may be a read error. Other DNA sequences in the same sample also yield this CDR3. No treatment had been given to any patient before thyroid surgery. This record comes from a study of metastatic and nonmetastatic thyroid tumors. The study, taken as a whole, reports: Versus benign nodules, malignant thyroid tumors reportedly had significantly higher TCR beta diversity, in blood and tumor.

The CDR3 extends over 12 amino acids. The trim removed 3 bases at V and 15 bases at J, leaving 5 bases unmatched. Germline CDR1 SGHNT, CDR2 YENEEA. TCRdb recomputed clones from the PCR reads via MiXCR. This repertoire shows tens of thousands of clones, 20% found once; its top ten account for roughly 4.4%. Sequencing used adjacent normal tissue. The receptor comes from a female donor with papillary thyroid cancer or a benign thyroid nodule (not recorded which). Some clones in this sample may be carry-over from other donors' samples. This chain joins TRBV11-3 and TRBJ2-2, with 9 bases aligning to TRBD2. As DNA, the CDR3 is TGTGCCAGCAGCTTTTCCGCGGGGGGGTTGTTTTTT. Translated, it gives CASSFSAGGLFF.